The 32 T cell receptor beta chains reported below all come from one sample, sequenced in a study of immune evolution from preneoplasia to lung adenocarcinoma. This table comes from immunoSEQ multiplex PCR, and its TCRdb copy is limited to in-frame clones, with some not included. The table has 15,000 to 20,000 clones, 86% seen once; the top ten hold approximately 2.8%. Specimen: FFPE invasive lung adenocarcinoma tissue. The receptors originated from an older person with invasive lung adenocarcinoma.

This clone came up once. This CDR3 is CASSQDGQLYEQYF. In DNA, the CDR3 is TGCGCCAGCAGCCAAGATGGACAGCTTTACGAGCAGTACTTC. The rearrangement uses TRBV4-1 and TRBJ2-7, with D tentatively TRBD1 (6 bases). The ends were cut back, 0 bases at V and 4 bases at J, with 10 bases in the middle. CDR3 size: 14 residues. Germline lookup yields CDR1 MGHRA and CDR2 YSYEKL.

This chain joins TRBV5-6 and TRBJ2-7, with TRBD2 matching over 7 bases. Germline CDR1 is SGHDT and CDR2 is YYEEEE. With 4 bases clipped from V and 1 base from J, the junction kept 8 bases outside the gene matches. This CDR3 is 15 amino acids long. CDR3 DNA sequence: TGTGCCAGCAGCCACGGACTAGATTGGTCCTACGAGCAGTACTTC. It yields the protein CASSHGLDWSYEQYF.

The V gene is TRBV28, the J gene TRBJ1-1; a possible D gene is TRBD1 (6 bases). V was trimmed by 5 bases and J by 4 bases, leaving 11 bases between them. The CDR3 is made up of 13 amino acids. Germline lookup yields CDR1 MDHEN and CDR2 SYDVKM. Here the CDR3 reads CASSINRATEAFF. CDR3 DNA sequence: TGTGCCAGCAGTATAAACAGGGCCACTGAAGCTTTCTTT.

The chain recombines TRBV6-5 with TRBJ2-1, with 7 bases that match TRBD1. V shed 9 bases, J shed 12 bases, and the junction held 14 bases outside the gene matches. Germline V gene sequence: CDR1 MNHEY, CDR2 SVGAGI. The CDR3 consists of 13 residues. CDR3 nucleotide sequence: TGTGCCAGTTCCCCGGGGCGAGGGACAGCGCAGTTCTTC. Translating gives CASSPGRGTAQFF.

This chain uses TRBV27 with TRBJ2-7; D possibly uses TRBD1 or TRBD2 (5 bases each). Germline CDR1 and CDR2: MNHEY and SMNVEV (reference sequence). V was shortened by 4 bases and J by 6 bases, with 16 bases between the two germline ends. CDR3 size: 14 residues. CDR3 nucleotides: TGTGCCAGCAGTTCGGTGAGGGGAGTAATCGAGCAGTACTTC. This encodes CASSSVRGVIEQYF.

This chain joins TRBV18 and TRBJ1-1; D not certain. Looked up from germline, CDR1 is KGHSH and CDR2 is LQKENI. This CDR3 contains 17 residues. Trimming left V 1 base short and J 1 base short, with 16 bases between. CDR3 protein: CASSPRLELFGNTEAFF. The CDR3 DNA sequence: TGTGCCAGCTCACCACGGCTGGAGCTCTTTGGGAACACTGAAGCTTTCTTT.

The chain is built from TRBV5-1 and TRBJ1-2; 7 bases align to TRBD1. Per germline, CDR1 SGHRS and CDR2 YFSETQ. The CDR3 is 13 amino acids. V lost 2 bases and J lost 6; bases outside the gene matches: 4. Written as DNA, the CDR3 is TGCGCCAGCAGCTTACAGGGGACCGATGGCTACACCTTC. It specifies CASSLQGTDGYTF.

The CDR3 DNA sequence: TGTGCCAGCAGGCGGTGGTCAGGAGGGAATGAAAAACTGTTTTTT. Protein product: CASRRWSGGNEKLFF. The genes are TRBV7-9 and TRBJ1-4; no definite D call. Germline values: CDR1 SEHNR, CDR2 FQNEAQ (reference sequence). V dropped 6 bases and J dropped 5 bases, with 16 bases sitting between them. The length of the CDR3 is 15 residues.

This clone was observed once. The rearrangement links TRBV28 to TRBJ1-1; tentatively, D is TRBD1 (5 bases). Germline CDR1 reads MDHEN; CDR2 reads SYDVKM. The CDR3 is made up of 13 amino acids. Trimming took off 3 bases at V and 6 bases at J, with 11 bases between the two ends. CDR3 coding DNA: TGTGCCAGCAGTTTTGTGTGGGGCCCTGAAGCTTTCTTT. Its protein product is CASSFVWGPEAFF.

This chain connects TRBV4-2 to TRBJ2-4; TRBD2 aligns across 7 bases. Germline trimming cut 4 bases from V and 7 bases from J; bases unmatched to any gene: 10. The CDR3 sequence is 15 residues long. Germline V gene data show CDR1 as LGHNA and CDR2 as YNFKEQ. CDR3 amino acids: CASSLTGTTSNIQYF. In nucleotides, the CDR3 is TGTGCCAGCAGCCTTACCGGGACTACGAGTAACATTCAGTACTTC.

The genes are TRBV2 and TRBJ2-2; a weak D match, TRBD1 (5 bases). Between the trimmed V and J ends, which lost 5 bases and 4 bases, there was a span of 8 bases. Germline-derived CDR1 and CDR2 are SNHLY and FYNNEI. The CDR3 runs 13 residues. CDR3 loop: CASSSDTTGELFF. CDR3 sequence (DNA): TGTGCCAGCAGTTCGGACACCACCGGGGAGCTGTTTTTT.

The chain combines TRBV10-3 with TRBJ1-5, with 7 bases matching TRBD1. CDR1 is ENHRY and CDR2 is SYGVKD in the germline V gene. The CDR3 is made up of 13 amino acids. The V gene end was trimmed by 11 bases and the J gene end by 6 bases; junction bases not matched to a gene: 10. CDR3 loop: CAVQGEFGQPQHF. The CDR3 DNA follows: TGTGCCGTGCAGGGGGAGTTTGGTCAGCCCCAGCATTTT.

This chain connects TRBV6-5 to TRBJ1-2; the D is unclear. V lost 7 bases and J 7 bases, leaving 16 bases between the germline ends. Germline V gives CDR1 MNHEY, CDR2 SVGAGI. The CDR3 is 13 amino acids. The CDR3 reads CASTKRWEGGYTF. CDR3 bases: TGTGCCAGCACAAAACGATGGGAGGGTGGCTACACCTTC.

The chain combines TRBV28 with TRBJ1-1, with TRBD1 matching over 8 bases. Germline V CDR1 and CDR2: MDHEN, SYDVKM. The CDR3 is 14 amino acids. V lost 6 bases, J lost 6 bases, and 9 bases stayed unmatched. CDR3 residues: CASRPRQGWAEAFF. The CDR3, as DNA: TGTGCCAGCAGACCCAGACAGGGGTGGGCTGAAGCTTTCTTT.

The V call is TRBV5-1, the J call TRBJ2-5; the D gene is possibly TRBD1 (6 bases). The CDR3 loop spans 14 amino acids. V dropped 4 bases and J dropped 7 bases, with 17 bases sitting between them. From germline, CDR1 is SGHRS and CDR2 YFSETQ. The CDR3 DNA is TGCGCCAGCAGCAACCACAGGGCCTCCGGGACCCAGTACTTC. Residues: CASSNHRASGTQYF.

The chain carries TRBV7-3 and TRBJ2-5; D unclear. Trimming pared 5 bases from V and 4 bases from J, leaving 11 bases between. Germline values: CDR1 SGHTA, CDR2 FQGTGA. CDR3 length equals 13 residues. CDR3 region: CASSATIGETQYF. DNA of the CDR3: TGTGCCAGCAGCGCCACAATCGGAGAGACCCAGTACTTC.

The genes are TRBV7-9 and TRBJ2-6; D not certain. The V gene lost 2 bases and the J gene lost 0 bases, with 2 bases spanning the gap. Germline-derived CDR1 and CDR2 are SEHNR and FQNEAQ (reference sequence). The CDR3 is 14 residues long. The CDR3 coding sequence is TGTGCCAGCAGCTTATTCTCTGGGGCCAACGTCCTGACTTTC. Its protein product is CASSLFSGANVLTF. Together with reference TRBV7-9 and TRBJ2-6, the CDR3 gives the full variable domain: DTGVSQNPRHKITKRGQNVTFRCDPISEHNRLYWYRQTLGQGPEFLTYFQNEAQLEKSRLLSDRFSAERPKGSFSTLEIQRTEQGDSAMYLCASSLFSGANVLTFGAGSRLTVL.

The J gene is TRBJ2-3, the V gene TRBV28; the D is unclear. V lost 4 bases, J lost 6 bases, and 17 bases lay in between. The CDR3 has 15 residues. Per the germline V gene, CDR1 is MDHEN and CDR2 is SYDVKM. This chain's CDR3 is CASSSPPSLTDTQYF. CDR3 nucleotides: TGTGCCAGCAGTTCACCCCCCAGTCTGACGGATACGCAGTATTTT.

The CDR3 coding sequence is TGCAGCGTTGAATGGGGGGCTACCACAGATACGCAGTATTTT. Amino acid sequence: CSVEWGATTDTQYF. This chain joins TRBV29-1 and TRBJ2-3; D may match TRBD1 or TRBD2 (6 bases each). Trimming took off 2 bases at V and 2 bases at J, with 11 bases between the two ends. The CDR3 consists of 14 residues. Germline V gives CDR1 SQVTM, CDR2 ANQGSEA.

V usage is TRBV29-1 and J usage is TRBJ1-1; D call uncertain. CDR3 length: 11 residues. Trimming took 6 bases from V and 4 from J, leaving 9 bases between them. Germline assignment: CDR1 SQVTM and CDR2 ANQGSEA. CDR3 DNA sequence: TGCAGCGTATCGGTCGGCACTGAAGCTTTCTTT. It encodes CSVSVGTEAFF.

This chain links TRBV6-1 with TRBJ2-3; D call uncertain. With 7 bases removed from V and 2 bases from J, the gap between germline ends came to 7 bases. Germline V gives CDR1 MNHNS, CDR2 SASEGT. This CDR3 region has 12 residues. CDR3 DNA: TGTGCCAGCAACCGACCCACAGATACGCAGTATTTT. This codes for CASNRPTDTQYF.

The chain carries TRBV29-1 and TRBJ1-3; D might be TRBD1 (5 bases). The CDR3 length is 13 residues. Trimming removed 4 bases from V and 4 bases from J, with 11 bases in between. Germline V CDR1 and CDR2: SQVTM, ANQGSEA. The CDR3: CSVGQTPGNTIYF. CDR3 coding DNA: TGCAGCGTTGGACAGACACCCGGAAACACCATATATTTT.

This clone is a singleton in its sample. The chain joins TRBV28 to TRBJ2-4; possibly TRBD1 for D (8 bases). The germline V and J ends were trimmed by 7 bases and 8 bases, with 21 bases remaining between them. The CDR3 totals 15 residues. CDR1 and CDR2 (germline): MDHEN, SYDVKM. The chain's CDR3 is CASNRGGAGVDIQYF. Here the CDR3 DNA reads TGTGCCAGCAACAGGGGGGGGGCCGGAGTAGACATTCAGTACTTC.

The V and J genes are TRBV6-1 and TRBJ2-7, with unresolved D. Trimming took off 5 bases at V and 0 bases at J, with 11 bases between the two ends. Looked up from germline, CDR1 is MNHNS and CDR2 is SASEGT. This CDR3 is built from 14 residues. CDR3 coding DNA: TGTGCCAGCAGTCCCACCGTGAGCTCCTACGAGCAGTACTTC. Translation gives CASSPTVSSYEQYF.

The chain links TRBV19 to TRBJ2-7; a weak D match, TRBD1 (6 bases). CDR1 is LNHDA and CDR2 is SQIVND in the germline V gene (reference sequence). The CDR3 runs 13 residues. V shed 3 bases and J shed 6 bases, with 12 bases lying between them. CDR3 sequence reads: CASSMGQGIEQYF. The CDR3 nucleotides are TGTGCCAGTAGTATGGGGCAGGGGATCGAGCAGTACTTC. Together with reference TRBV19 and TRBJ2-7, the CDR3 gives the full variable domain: DGGITQSPKYLFRKEGQNVTLSCEQNLNHDAMYWYRQDPGQGLRLIYYSQIVNDFQKGDIAEGYSVSREKKESFPLTVTSAQKNPTAFYLCASSMGQGIEQYFGPGTRLTVT.

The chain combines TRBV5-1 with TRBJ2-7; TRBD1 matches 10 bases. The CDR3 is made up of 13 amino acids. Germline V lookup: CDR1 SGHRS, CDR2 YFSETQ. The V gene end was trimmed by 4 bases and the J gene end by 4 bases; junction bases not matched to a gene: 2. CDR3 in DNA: TGCGCCAGCAGCGACAGGGGGCTATACGAGCAGTACTTC. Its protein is CASSDRGLYEQYF.

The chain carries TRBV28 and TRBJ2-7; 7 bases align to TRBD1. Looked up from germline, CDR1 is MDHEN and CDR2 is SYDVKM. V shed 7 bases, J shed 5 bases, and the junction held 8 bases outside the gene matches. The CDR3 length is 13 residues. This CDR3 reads CASIKGAGDEQYF. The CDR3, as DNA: TGTGCCAGCATTAAGGGGGCTGGGGACGAGCAGTACTTC. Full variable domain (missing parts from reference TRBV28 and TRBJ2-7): DVKVTQSSRYLVKRTGEKVFLECVQDMDHENMFWYRQDPGLGLRLIYFSYDVKMKEKGDIPEGYSVSREKKERFSLILESASTNQTSMYLCASIKGAGDEQYFGPGTRLTVT.

CDR3 protein: CASSLGEGPAAFF. CDR3 sequence (DNA): TGTGCCAGCAGCTTGGGGGAGGGGCCTGCAGCTTTCTTT. The chain recombines TRBV5-6 with TRBJ1-1, with a possible D match to TRBD1 (5 bases). The CDR3 is 13 residues long. Trimming stripped 0 bases from V and 10 bases from J, with 13 bases between. Germline CDR1 is SGHDT and CDR2 is YYEEEE.

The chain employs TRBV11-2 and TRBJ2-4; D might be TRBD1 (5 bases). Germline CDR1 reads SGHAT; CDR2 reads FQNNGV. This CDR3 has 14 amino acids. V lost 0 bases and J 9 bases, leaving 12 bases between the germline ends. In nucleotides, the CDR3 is TGTGCCAGCAGCTTAGATTTCCAGGGCGGCATTCAGTACTTC. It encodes CASSLDFQGGIQYF.

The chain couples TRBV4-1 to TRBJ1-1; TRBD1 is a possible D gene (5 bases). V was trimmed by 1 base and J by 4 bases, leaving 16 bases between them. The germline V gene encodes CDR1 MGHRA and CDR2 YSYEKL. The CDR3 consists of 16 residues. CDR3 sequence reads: CASSQGSGPYATEAFF. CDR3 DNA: TGCGCCAGCAGCCAAGGGTCAGGGCCCTACGCCACTGAAGCTTTCTTT.

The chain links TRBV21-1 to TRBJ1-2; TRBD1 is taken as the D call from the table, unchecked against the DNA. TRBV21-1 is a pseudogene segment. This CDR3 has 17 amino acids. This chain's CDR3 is CASRSGTGGVVSYGYTF. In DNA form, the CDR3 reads TGTGCCAGCAGGTCCGGGACAGGGGGAGTAGTTTCGTATGGCTACACCTTC.

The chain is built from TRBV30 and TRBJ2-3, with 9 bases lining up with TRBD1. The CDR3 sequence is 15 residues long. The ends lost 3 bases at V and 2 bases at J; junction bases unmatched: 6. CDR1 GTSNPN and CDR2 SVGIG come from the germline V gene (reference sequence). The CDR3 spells CAWSLGQGITDTQYF. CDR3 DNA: TGTGCCTGGAGCCTGGGACAGGGAATCACAGATACGCAGTATTTT.